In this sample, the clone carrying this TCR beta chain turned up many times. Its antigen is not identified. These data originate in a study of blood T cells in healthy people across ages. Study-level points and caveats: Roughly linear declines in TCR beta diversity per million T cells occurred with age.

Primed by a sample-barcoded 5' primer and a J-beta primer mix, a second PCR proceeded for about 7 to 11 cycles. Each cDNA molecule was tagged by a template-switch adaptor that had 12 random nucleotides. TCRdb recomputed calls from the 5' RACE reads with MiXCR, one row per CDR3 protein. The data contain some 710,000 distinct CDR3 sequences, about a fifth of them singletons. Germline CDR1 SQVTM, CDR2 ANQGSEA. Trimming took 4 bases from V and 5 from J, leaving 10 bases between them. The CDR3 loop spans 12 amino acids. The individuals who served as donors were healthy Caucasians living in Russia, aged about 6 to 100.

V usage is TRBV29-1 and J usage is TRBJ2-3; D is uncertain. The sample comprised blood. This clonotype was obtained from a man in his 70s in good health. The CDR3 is CSVVPSQDTQYF. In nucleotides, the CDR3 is TGCAGCGTTGTCCCCTCCCAAGATACGCAGTATTTT.